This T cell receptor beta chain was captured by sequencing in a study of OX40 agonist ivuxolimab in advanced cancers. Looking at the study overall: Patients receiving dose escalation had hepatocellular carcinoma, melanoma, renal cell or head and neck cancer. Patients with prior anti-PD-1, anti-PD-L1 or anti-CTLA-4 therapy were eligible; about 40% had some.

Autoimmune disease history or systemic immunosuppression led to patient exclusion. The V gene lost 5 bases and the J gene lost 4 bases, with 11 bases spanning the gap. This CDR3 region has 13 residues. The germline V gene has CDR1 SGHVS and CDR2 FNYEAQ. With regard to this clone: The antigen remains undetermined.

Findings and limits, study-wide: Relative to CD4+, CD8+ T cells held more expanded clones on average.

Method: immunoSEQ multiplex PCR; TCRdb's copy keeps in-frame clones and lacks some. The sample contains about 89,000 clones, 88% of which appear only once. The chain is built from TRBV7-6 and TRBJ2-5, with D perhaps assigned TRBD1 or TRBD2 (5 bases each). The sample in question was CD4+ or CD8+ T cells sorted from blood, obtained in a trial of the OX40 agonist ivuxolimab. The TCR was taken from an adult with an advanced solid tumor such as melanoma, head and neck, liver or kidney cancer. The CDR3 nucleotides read TGTGCCAGCAGCCCTCGGGGCGGAGAGACCCAGTACTTC. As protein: CASSPRGGETQYF.